This T cell receptor (beta chain) was retrieved from a study of cytomegalovirus exposure and HLA in healthy donors. Study background: One earlier analysis, a look at 150 million to 200 million T cells, found some 100 million unique TCR beta sequences.

J lost 5 bases, V lost 0 bases, and 4 bases had no gene match. CDR3 length equals 15 residues. The germline V gene encodes CDR1 MGHRA and CDR2 YSYEKL. With regard to this clone: Antigen unknown.

General study points: Relative to the approximately 630-donor mean, N-insertions were reportedly fewer in an Asian-associated ancestry cluster in a later analysis. Among CMV-associated TCR beta chains, most appeared HLA-restricted in a later analysis. The listing of 150 or so TCR beta chains classed them as cytomegalovirus-associated.

In the PCR, 60 Vbeta and 13 Jbeta primers were used. Only in-frame clones appear in the TCRdb table, and some are missing; sequencing was by immunoSEQ multiplex PCR. This sample contains just over 60,000 clones. The chain couples TRBV4-1 to TRBJ2-3, with 8 bases lining up with TRBD1. Input material: PBMCs. The receptor's source is a young man in good health and CMV-seropositive. CDR3 sequence: CASSQDGTGLDTQYF. CDR3 DNA: TGCGCCAGCAGCCAAGATGGGACAGGTCTAGATACGCAGTATTTT.